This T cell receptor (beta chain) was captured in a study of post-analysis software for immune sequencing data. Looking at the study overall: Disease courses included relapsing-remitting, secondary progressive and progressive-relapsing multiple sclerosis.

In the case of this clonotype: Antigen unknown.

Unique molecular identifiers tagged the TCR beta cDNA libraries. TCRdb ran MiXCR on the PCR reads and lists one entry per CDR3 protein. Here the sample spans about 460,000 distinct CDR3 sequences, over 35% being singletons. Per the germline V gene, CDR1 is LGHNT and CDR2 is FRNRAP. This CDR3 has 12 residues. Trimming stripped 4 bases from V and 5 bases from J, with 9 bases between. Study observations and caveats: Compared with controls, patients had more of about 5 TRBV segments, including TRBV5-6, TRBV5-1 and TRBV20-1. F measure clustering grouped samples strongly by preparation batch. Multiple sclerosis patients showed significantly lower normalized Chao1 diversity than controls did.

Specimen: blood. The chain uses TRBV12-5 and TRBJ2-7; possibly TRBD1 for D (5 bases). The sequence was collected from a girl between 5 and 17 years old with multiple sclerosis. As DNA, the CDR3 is TGTGCTAGTGGTTCAGGGTTGCACGAGCAGTACTTC. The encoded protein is CASGSGLHEQYF.